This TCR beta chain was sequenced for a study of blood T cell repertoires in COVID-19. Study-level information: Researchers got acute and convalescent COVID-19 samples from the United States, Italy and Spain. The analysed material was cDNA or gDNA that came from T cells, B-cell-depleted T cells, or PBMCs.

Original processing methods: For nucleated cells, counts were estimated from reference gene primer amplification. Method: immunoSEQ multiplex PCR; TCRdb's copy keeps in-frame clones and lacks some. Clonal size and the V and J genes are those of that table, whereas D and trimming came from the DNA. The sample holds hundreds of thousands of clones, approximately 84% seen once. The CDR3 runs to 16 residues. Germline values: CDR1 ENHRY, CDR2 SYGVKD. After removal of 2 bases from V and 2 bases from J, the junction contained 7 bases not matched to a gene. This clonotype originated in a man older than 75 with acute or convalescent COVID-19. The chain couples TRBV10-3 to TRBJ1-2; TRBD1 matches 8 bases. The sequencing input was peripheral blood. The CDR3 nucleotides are TGTGCCATCAGTGAGGGAAATAACAGGGGGAACTATGGCTACACCTTC. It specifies CAISEGNNRGNYGYTF.